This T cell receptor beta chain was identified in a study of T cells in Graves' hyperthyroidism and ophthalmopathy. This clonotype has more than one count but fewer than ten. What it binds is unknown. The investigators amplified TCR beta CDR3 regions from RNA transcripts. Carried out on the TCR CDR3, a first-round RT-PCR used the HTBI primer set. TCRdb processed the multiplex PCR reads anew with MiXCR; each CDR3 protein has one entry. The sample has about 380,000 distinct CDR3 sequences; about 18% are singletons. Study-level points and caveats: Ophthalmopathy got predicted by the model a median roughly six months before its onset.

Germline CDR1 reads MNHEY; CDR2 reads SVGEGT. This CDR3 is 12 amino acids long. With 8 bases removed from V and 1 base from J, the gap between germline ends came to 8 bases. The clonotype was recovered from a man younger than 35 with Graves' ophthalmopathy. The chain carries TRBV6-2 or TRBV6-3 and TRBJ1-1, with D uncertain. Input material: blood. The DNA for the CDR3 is TGTGCCAGCGGGGTCTGGAACACTGAAGCTTTCTTT. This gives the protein CASGVWNTEAFF.